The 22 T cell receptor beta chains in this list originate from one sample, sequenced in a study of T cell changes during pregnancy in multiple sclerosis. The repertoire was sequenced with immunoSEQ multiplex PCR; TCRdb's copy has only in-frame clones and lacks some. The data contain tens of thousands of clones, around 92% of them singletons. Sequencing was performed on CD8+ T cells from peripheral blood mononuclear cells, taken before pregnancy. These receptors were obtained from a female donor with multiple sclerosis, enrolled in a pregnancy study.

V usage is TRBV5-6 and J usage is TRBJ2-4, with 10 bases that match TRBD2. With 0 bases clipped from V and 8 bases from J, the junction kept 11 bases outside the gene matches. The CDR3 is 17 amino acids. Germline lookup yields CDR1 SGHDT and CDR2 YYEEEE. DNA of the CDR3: TGTGCCAGCAGCTTGGTCAAGCGGGGGGGCCTTTTGGACATTCAGTACTTC. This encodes CASSLVKRGGLLDIQYF.

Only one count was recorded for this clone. CDR3 protein: CASSLAGAGANEQFF. The CDR3 DNA is TGTGCCAGCAGCTTAGCGGGGGCGGGGGCGAATGAGCAGTTCTTC. V usage is TRBV7-7 and J usage is TRBJ2-1; D might be TRBD2 (7 bases). The length of the CDR3 is 15 residues. Germline values: CDR1 SSHAT, CDR2 FNYEAQ (reference sequence). V was cut by 0 bases and J by 7 bases, with 13 bases left in between.

The CDR3 region has the DNA TGTGCCAGCAGCGCTGGGACTACGAGGAACGAGCAGTACTTC. Encoded protein: CASSAGTTRNEQYF. V and J are TRBV9 and TRBJ2-7, with TRBD2 matching 7 bases. CDR3 length: 14 amino acids. Germline V gives CDR1 SGDLS, CDR2 YYNGEE. Germline trimming cut 3 bases from V and 5 bases from J; bases unmatched to any gene: 8.

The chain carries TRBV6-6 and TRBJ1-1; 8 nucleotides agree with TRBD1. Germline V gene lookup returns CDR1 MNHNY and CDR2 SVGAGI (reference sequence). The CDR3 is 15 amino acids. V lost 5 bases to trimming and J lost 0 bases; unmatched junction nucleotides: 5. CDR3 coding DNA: TGTGCCAGCAGTCTATACAGGGGGATGAACACTGAAGCTTTCTTT. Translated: CASSLYRGMNTEAFF.

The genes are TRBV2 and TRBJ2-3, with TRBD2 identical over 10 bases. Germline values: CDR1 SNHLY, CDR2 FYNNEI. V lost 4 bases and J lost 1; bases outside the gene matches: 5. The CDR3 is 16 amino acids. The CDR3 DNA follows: TGTGCCAGCAGTGGACTAGCGGGTCATGGCACAGATACGCAGTATTTT. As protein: CASSGLAGHGTDTQYF. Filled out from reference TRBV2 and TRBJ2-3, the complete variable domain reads EPEVTQTPSHQVTQMGQEVILRCVPISNHLYFYWYRQILGQKVEFLVSFYNNEISEKSEIFDDQFSVERPDGSNFTLKIRSTKLEDSAMYFCASSGLAGHGTDTQYFGPGTRLTVL.

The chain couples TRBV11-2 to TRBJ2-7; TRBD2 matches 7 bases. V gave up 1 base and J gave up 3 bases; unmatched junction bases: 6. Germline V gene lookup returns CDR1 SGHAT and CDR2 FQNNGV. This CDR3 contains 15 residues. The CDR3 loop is CASSLGGGRVYEQYF. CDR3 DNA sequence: TGTGCCAGCAGCTTAGGTGGTGGGAGGGTCTACGAGCAGTACTTC. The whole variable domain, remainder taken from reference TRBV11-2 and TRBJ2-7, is EAGVAQSPRYKIIEKRQSVAFWCNPISGHATLYWYQQILGQGPKLLIQFQNNGVVDDSQLPKDRFSAERLKGVDSTLKIQPAKLEDSAVYLCASSLGGGRVYEQYFGPGTRLTVT.

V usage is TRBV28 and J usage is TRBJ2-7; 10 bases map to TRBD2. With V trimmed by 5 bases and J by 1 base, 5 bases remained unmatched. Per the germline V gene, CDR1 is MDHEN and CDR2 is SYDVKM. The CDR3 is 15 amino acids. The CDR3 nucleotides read TGTGCCAGCAGTATCGGACTAGCGGCTTCCTACGAGCAGTACTTC. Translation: CASSIGLAASYEQYF.

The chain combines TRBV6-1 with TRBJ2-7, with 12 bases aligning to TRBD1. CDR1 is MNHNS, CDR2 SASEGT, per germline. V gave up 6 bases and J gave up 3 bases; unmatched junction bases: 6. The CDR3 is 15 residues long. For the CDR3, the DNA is TGTGCCAGCAGGATGGGACAGGGGGCAGGCTACGAGCAGTACTTC. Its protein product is CASRMGQGAGYEQYF.

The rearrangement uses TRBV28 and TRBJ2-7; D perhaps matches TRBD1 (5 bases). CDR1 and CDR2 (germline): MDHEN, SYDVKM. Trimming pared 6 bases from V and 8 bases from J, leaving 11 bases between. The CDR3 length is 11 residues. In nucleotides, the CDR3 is TGTGCCAGCAGCCTAAAGGGGCAGCAGTACTTC. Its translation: CASSLKGQQYF.

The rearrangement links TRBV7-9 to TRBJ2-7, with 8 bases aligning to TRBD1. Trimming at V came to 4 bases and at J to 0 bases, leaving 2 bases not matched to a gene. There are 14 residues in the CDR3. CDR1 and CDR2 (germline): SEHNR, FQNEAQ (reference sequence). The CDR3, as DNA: TGTGCCAGCAGCTCCGGACAGGGCTCCTACGAGCAGTACTTC. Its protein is CASSSGQGSYEQYF.

The DNA of the CDR3 is TGTGCCAGCAGTTCTACAACTAGCGGGAGGGCCCGGGAGCTGTTTTTT. It encodes CASSSTTSGRARELFF. This chain links TRBV28 with TRBJ2-2; 13 nucleotides line up with TRBD2. The germline V gene has CDR1 MDHEN and CDR2 SYDVKM. This CDR3 is 16 amino acids long. Unmatched junction bases numbered 8, after V lost 4 bases and J lost 9 bases.

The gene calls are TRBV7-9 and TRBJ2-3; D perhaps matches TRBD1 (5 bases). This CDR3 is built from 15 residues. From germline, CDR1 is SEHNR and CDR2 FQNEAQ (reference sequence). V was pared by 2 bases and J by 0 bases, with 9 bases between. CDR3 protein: CASSLRQGSTDTQYF. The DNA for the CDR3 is TGTGCCAGCAGCTTACGGCAGGGAAGCACAGATACGCAGTATTTT.

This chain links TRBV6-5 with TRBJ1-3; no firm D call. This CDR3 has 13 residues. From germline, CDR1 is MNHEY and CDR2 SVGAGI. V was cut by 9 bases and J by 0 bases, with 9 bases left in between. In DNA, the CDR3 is TGTGCCAGTAGAACGGTCTCTGGAAACACCATATATTTT. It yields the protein CASRTVSGNTIYF.

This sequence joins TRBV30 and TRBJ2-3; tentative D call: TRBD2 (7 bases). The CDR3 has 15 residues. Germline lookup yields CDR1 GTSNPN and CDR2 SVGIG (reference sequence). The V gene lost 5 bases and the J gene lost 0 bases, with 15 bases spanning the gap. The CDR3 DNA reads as TGTGCCTGGGGGGGGGCCGTAACTAGCACAGATACGCAGTATTTT. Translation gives CAWGGAVTSTDTQYF.

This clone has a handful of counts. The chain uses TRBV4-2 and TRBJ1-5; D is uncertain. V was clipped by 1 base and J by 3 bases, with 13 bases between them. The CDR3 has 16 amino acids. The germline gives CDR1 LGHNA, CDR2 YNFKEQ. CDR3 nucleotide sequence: TGTGCCAGCAGCCAAGGACCTAGTTCGCCCAATCAGCCCCAGCATTTT. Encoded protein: CASSQGPSSPNQPQHF.

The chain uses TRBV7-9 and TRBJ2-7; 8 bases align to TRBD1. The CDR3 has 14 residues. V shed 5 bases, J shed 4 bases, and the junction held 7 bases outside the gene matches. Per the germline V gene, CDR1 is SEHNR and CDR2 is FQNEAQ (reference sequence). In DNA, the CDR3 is TGTGCCAGCAGCGTCGGACAGGGTGATTACGAGCAGTACTTC. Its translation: CASSVGQGDYEQYF.

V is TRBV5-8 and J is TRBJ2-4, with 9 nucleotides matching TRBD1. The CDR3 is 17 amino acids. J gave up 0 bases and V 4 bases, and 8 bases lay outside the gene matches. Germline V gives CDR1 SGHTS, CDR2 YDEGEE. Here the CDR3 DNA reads TGTGCCAGCAGCCTTCTAAGGACAGGGGTAGCCAAAAACATTCAGTACTTC. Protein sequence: CASSLLRTGVAKNIQYF.

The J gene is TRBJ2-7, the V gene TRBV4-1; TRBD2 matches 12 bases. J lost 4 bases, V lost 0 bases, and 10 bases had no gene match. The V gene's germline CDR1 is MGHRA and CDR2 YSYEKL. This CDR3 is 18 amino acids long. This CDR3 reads CASSQEDSGLAGYYEQYF. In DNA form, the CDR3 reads TGCGCCAGCAGCCAAGAGGACAGTGGACTAGCGGGGTATTACGAGCAGTACTTC.

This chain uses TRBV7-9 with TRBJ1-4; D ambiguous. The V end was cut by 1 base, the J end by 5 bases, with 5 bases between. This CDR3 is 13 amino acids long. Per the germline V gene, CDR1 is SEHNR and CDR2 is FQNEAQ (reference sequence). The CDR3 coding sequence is TGTGCCAGCAGCTTAGGGAGCAATGAAAAACTGTTTTTT. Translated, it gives CASSLGSNEKLFF. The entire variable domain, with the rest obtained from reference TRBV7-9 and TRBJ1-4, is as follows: DTGVSQNPRHKITKRGQNVTFRCDPISEHNRLYWYRQTLGQGPEFLTYFQNEAQLEKSRLLSDRFSAERPKGSFSTLEIQRTEQGDSAMYLCASSLGSNEKLFFGSGTQLSVL.

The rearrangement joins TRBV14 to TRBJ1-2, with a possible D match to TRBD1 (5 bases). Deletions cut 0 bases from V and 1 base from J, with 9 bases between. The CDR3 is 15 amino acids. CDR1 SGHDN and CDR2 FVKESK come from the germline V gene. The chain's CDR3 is CASSQERGINYGYTF. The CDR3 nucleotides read TGTGCCAGCAGCCAAGAACGGGGGATTAACTATGGCTACACCTTC.

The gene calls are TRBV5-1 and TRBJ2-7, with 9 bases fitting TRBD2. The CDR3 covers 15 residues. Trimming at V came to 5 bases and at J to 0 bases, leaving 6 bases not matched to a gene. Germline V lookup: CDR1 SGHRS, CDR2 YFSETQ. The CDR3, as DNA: TGCGCCAGCAGGCAGCGGGGGGCAAGCTCCTACGAGCAGTACTTC. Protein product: CASRQRGASSYEQYF.

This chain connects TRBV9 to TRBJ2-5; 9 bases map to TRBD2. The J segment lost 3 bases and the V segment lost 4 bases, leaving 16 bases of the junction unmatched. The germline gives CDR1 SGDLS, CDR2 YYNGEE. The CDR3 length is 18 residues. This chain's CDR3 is CASSTPLDSGRGEETQYF. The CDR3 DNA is TGTGCCAGCAGCACTCCACTGGATAGCGGGAGAGGGGAAGAGACCCAGTACTTC.